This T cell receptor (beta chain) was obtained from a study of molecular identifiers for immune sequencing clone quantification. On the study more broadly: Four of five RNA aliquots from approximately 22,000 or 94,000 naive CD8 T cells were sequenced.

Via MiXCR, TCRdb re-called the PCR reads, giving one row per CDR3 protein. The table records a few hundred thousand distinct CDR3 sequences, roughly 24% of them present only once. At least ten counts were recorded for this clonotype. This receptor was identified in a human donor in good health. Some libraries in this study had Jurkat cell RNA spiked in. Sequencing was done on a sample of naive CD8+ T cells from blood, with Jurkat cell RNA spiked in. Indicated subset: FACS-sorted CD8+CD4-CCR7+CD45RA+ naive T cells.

The CDR3 nucleotides read TGTGCCAGCAGCTTCTATGGGTCAGATACGCAGTATTTT. This sequence encodes CASSFYGSDTQYF. The V gene is TRBV25-1, the J gene TRBJ2-3; D is unresolved. Trimming shortened V by 6 bases and J by 4 bases, and 11 bases separated the two germline ends. The CDR3 runs 13 residues. Germline assignment: CDR1 MGHDK and CDR2 SYGVNS. The complete variable domain, with remaining parts taken from reference TRBV25-1 and TRBJ2-3, reads EADIYQTPRYLVIGTGKKITLECSQTMGHDKMYWYQQDPGMELHLIHYSYGVNSTEKGDLSSESTVSRIRTEHFPLTLESARPSHTSQYLCASSFYGSDTQYFGPGTRLTVL.